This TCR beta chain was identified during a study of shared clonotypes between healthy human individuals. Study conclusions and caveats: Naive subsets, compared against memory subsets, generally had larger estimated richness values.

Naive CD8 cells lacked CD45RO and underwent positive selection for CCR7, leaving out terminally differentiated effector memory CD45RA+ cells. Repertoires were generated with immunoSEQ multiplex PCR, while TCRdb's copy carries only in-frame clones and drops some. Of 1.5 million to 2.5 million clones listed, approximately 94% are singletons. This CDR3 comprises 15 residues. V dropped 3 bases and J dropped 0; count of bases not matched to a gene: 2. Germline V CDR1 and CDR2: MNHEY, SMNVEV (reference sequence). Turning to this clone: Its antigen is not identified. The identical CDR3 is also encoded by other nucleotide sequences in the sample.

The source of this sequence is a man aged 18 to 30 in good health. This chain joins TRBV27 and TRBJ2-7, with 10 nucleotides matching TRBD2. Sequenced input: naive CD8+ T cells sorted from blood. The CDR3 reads CASSFGLAASYEQYF. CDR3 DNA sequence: TGTGCCAGCAGTTTTGGACTAGCGGCCTCCTACGAGCAGTACTTC.